The clone carrying this T cell receptor beta chain was picked up a small number of times. The authors' processing: Reference gene primer amplification gave nucleated cell count estimates. The assay was immunoSEQ multiplex PCR, and TCRdb's table has in-frame clones only and misses some. V, J and clone size derive from that table, while D and trimming were established from the DNA sequence. This table has tens of thousands of clones, less than 85% appearing once. These data belong to a study of blood T cell repertoires in COVID-19. Study overall: Sites across the United States, Italy and Spain contributed samples from acute and convalescent COVID-19. T cells, B-cell-depleted T cells, or PBMCs supplied cDNA or gDNA.

Per germline, CDR1 SGHTA and CDR2 FQGTGA. The CDR3 extends over 14 amino acids. Deletions cut 2 bases from V and 5 bases from J, with 9 bases between. The chain combines TRBV7-3 with TRBJ2-2; a weak D match, TRBD2 (6 bases). Sequencing used peripheral blood. The clonotype was recovered from a woman aged 80 or over with acute or convalescent COVID-19. The CDR3 sequence is CASSLSSGTGELFF. The CDR3 DNA sequence: TGTGCCAGCAGCTTATCGAGCGGGACCGGGGAGCTGTTTTTT.